The entry below gives a single T cell receptor beta chain sequence along with its context. Which antigen it targets is not known. No base quality information exists; no much larger clone differs at one position. The data derive from a study of control samples from healthy donors and cancer patients (TCRdb year 2020). The library was built by means of the immunoSEQ multiplex PCR assay. TCRdb holds this immuneACCESS table with in-frame rearrangements only. Some clones are missing; in checked studies, unresolved V genes explain under half, and the rest has no known cause. The sample table shows some 49,000 clones, and around 94% are seen once. 0.7% to 0.85% of the sample comes from the top ten. V gives up 1 base and J gives up 11 bases, and the segment between their germline ends measures 10 bases. There are 12 amino acids in the CDR3, from cysteine to phenylalanine inclusive. The DNA shown is the 36-base CDR3, in frame from base 1. CDR1 and CDR2, per the germline V gene, are SGHDN and FVKESK.

Sequencing used PBMCs. This sequence uses TRBV14 and TRBJ2-3; the D gene remains uncertain. The clonotype was recovered from a man in his thirties or forties with colorectal cancer. In nucleotides, the sequence is TGTGCCAGCAGCCAAGGAGCGAAGGGGCAGTATTTT. It translates to CASSQGAKGQYF. Reference TRBV14 and TRBJ2-3 genes cover what lies past the CDR3, so the full variable domain is EAGVTQFPSHSVIEKGQTVTLRCDPISGHDNLYWYRRVMGKEIKFLLHFVKESKQDESGMPNNRFLAERTGGTYSTLKVQPAELEDSGVYFCASSQGAKGQYFGPGTRLTVL.